This T cell receptor (beta chain) was identified in a study of human T cells and chemical hapten exposure. Study-level results: The count of PT1 expanded TCRs correlated positively with patch test score.

Time point denoted: pre-sensitization, week 0. Treatment meaning: therapeutic diphenylcyclopropenone sensitization with weekly scalp DPC. Prior to each patch test being applied, blood was drawn. With 6 bases removed from V and 5 bases from J, the gap between germline ends came to 10 bases. CDR1 and CDR2 from the germline V gene are SQVTM and ANQGSEA. CDR3 length: 11 amino acids. In the case of this clonotype: The antigen remains undetermined.

Per the study methods: TCRs per sample had a median of approximately 100,000 and ranged from about 23,224 to 700,000. A single record per CDR3 protein comes from TCRdb applying MiXCR to the RACE reads. The authors' filters were not applied to this entry. The sample yields some 59,000 distinct CDR3 sequences, about 10% seen once. The genes are TRBV29-1 and TRBJ1-2, with D hard to call. The receptor was isolated from a woman aged 40 to 50 with alopecia areata. Some clones in this sample may be carry-over from other donors' samples. The sequences come from whole blood, collected in connection with sensitization to the hapten diphenylcyclopropenone (DPC). For the CDR3, the DNA is TGCAGCGTGCGGGCAGGATATGGCTACACCTTC. Protein sequence: CSVRAGYGYTF.